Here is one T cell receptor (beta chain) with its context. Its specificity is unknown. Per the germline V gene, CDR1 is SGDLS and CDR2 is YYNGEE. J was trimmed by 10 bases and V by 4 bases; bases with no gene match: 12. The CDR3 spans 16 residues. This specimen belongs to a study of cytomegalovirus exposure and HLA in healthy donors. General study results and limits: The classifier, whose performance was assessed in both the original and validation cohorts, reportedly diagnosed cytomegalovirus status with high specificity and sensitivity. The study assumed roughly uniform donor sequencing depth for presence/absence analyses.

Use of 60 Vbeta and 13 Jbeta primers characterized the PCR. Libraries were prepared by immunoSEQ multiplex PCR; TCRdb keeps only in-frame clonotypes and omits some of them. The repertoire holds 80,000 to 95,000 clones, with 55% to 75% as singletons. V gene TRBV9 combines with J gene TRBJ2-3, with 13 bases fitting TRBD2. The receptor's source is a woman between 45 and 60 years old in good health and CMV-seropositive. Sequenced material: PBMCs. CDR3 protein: CASSRELAGGALSQYF. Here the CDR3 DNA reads TGTGCCAGCAGCCGCGAACTAGCGGGAGGGGCACTGTCGCAGTATTTT. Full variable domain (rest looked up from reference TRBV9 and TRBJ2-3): DSGVTQTPKHLITATGQRVTLRCSPRSGDLSVYWYQQSLDQGLQFLIQYYNGEERAKGNILERFSAQQFPDLHSELNLSSLELGDSALYFCASSRELAGGALSQYFGPGTRLTVL.